This paragraph covers one T cell receptor beta chain sequence. The antigen remains unidentified. These data come from a study of shared clonotypes between healthy human individuals. General study findings and limits: Compared with clonotypes that all four donors shared, non-shared clonotypes had lower generation probabilities.

The germline V gene encodes CDR1 MNHEY and CDR2 SMNVEV (reference sequence). CDR3 length equals 11 residues. Trimming pared 3 bases from V and 5 bases from J, leaving 2 bases between. TCRdb keeps only in-frame clones here, not all; method: immunoSEQ multiplex PCR. The sample holds about 1.1 million clones, approximately 75% seen once. The split of CD4+ cells yielded CD45RA+ naive and CD45RA-negative memory subsets. The sample comprised memory CD4+ T cells from PBMCs. Subset indicated: CD45RA-negative fraction. V gene TRBV27 combines with J gene TRBJ1-5, with D unclear. The receptor was derived from a man between 18 and 35 years old in good health. Some clones in this sample may be carry-over from other donors' samples. CDR3 sequence reads: CASSLDQPQHF. CDR3 sequence (DNA): TGTGCCAGCAGTTTGGATCAGCCCCAGCATTTT.